What follows is one T cell receptor beta chain and its context. Its antigen remains unidentified. The record has no base qualities; no much larger clone is one base away. The library relied on 5' RACE. The sequencer was an Illumina HiSeq 2500. A second PCR of about 6 to 12 cycles was run with a J-beta primer mix and a sample-barcoded 5' primer. A template-switch 5' adaptor carrying 12 random nucleotides introduced a unique molecular identifier onto each TCR beta cDNA molecule. Each sample yielded at least 2.5 million CDR3-containing paired-end reads. All of the RNA was converted into first-strand cDNA using the Mint cDNA synthesis kit, with a TRBC-specific oligonucleotide serving as the primer. Following uracil-DNA glycosylase treatment, a first 18-cycle PCR with universal primers M1SS and BC2_uni_R was performed on all cDNA. The study's processing was this. For normalization, 1 million high-quality reads, each with a distinct molecular identifier, were randomly selected from each sample. Reads sharing molecular identifiers were discarded rather than binned into consensus sequences. MiTCR, set to a Q25 quality threshold and the strictest error-elimination algorithm, was used for CDR3 identification, clonotype clustering and error correction. A nonparametric unseen species model with Euler transformation was used to estimate a lower bound on total TCR beta diversity. TCRdb trimmed the raw reads at Q25, called clones with MiXCR and kept productive beta chains. Records with the same CDR3 protein are collapsed into one entry carrying the most frequent genes and DNA. For this entry, the V and J calls and clone size follow TCRdb and not the study's own pipeline. The table for this sample lists hundreds of thousands of distinct CDR3 sequences; just over 55% of them were counted only once. The ten largest clones add up to 20% to 30% of the sample.

Unmatched junction bases come to 13, with V trimmed by 3 bases and J by 6 bases. Taken from cysteine to phenylalanine, the CDR3 has 16 residues. Kept here is only the CDR3 DNA, which spans 48 bases and is read in frame from base 1. CDR1 and CDR2 (DFQATT, SNEGSKA) derive from the germline V gene (reference sequence). The sample belongs to a study of blood T cells in healthy people across ages (dated by TCRdb to the mid-2010s). A note on the overall study: In model experiments, template switching captured roughly one uniquely barcoded TCR beta cDNA molecule for every two T cells. The donors were split into four age groups: young (average around 16 years), middle-aged (roughly 39), aged (roughly 65) and long-lived (roughly 86). Using deep sequencing normalized with unique cDNA molecular identifiers, the study measured how TCR beta repertoire diversity changes with age. Donors of different ages were randomly distributed across sequencing lanes to avoid experimental bias. For two donors (one aged 18 to 30 and one aged 80 or older), the study analyzed two additional independent replicas of 1 million unique cDNA reads from the same blood draw.

The donors were some 39 Caucasian individuals from Russia, aged 6 to 90 years, who were systemically healthy. Each donor gave 8 to 10 milliliters of peripheral blood, collected into EDTA-treated Vacutainer tubes. Ficoll-Paque density-gradient centrifugation was used to isolate PBMCs, with at least 6 million obtained per sample. Trizol reagent was used to extract total RNA from PBMCs, with at least 6 micrograms per sample. Naive CD45RAhigh/CD27high T cell percentages were measured by flow cytometry on a PBMC aliquot from every donor. Paper-wide results and their limitations: Estimates of total diversity based on one million sequenced T cells were considered lower bounds and underestimates. Compared with the aged group, the long-lived group had more naive CD4+ T cells, fewer expanded clones and increased TCR diversity, suggesting age selection. Donor CMV infection status was unknown, potentially confounding age-related changes in expanded clonotypes. Because profiling used bulk unsorted PBMCs, naive and antigen-experienced compartments could not be compared conclusively. As age increased, observed TCR beta diversity per million T cells dropped in a roughly linear way, and a significant reduction was already evident by age 40. The percentage of naive T cells measured by flow cytometry correlated strongly with observed TCR beta diversity.

The sequenced material came from blood. In this chain, TRBV20-1 is recombined with TRBJ2-1, and 8 junction bases match TRBD1. This TCR derives from a man aged 40-55 years in good health. CDR3 protein: CSASPSRGLWANEQFF. The nucleotide sequence reads TGCAGTGCTAGTCCCAGCAGGGGGCTATGGGCCAATGAGCAGTTCTTC.